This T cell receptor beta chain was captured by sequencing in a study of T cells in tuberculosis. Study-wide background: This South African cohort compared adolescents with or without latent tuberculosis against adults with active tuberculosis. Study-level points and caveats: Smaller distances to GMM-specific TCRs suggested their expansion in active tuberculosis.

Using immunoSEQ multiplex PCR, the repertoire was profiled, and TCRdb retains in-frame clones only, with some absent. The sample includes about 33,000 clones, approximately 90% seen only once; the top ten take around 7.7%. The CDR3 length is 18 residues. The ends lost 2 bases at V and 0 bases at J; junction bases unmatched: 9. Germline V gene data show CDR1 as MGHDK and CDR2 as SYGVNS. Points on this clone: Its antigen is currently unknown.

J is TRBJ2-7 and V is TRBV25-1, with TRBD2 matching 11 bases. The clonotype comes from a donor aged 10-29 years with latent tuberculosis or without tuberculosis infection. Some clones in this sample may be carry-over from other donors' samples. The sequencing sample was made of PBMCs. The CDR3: CASSEGHSGTSGSYEQYF. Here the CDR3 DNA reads TGTGCCAGCAGTGAAGGCCACTCGGGGACTAGCGGCTCCTACGAGCAGTACTTC.